A single sample gave rise to the 9 T cell receptor beta chains below, sequenced in a study of T cells in Graves' hyperthyroidism and ophthalmopathy. TCR beta CDR3 region amplification was performed from RNA transcripts. Primed by the HTBI set, a first-round RT-PCR was run on the TCR CDR3. A single record per CDR3 protein comes from TCRdb applying MiXCR to the multiplex PCR reads. The sample carries roughly 740,000 distinct CDR3 sequences, 15% to 20% recorded once. Sequenced input: blood. These receptors all come from a man aged 18-30 years with Graves' hyperthyroidism.

The V call is TRBV20-1, the J call TRBJ1-3; D is undetermined. Trimming removed 6 bases at V and 0 bases at J, with 12 bases between. Germline CDR1 reads DFQATT; CDR2 reads SNEGSKA (reference sequence). The CDR3 is 14 amino acids. CDR3 bases: TGCAGTGCGCGACTTGTAGGCTCTGGAAACACCATATATTTT. Translated: CSARLVGSGNTIYF.

The V and J genes are TRBV7-9 and TRBJ2-7; D may be TRBD1 (6 bases). Germline V gene lookup returns CDR1 SEHNR and CDR2 FQNEAQ (reference sequence). The CDR3 loop spans 14 amino acids. V lost 5 bases and J lost 0, with 11 bases in between. The CDR3 region is CASSGGSYSYEQYF. The CDR3, as DNA: TGTGCCAGCAGCGGGGGCAGCTACTCCTACGAGCAGTACTTC.

This clonotype has just a few counts. The chain employs TRBV29-1 and TRBJ2-2; unclear D gene. This CDR3 comprises 15 residues. Germline V lookup: CDR1 SQVTM, CDR2 ANQGSEA. Trimming cost V 0 bases and J 0 bases, with 8 bases left between them. CDR3 DNA sequence: TGCAGCGTTGAAGATCTTTCAGCGAACACCGGGGAGCTGTTTTTT. Amino acids: CSVEDLSANTGELFF.

This clonotype was counted a few times. V is TRBV3-1 and J is TRBJ2-7, with 10 bases aligning to TRBD2. Germline V gene data show CDR1 as LGHDT and CDR2 as YNNKEL (reference sequence). J gave up 3 bases and V 4 bases, and 6 bases lay outside the gene matches. This CDR3 contains 15 residues. CDR3 region: CASSLSGRADYEQYF. CDR3 DNA sequence: TGTGCCAGCAGCCTAAGCGGGAGGGCCGACTACGAGCAGTACTTC.

V and J are TRBV7-3 and TRBJ2-2; D uncertain. The CDR3 runs 12 residues. The V end was cut by 2 bases, the J end by 7 bases, with 5 bases between. Per the germline V gene, CDR1 is SGHTA and CDR2 is FQGTGA. CDR3 bases: TGTGCCAGCAGCTTAGCAAGCGGGGAGCTGTTTTTT. It specifies CASSLASGELFF. The full variable domain, completed using reference TRBV7-3 and TRBJ2-2, is GAGVSQTPSNKVTEKGKYVELRCDPISGHTALYWYRQSLGQGPEFLIYFQGTGAADDSGLPNDRFFAVRPEGSVSTLKIQRTERGDSAVYLCASSLASGELFFGEGSRLTVL.

This clonotype showed up just a few times. This chain uses TRBV4-1 with TRBJ2-7, with D unclear. The CDR3 covers 15 residues. From germline, CDR1 is MGHRA and CDR2 YSYEKL. The V and J ends lost 0 bases and 0 bases respectively, with 9 bases between them. The CDR3 here is CASSQDWAVSYEQYF. The CDR3 DNA follows: TGCGCCAGCAGCCAAGATTGGGCGGTCTCCTACGAGCAGTACTTC.

The rearrangement links TRBV3-1 to TRBJ2-4, with 10 positions matching TRBD1. Germline assignment: CDR1 LGHDT and CDR2 YNNKEL (reference sequence). CDR3 size: 19 residues. With V trimmed by 0 bases and J by 0 bases, 8 bases remained unmatched. The CDR3 DNA reads as TGTGCCAGCAGCCAAGATTCGACAGGGGGCTTTCTAGCCAAAAACATTCAGTACTTC. The encoded protein is CASSQDSTGGFLAKNIQYF. Together with reference TRBV3-1 and TRBJ2-4, the CDR3 gives the full variable domain: DTAVSQTPKYLVTQMGNDKSIKCEQNLGHDTMYWYKQDSKKFLKIMFSYNNKELIINETVPNRFSPKSPDKAHLNLHINSLELGDSAVYFCASSQDSTGGFLAKNIQYFGAGTRLSVL.

The V gene is TRBV29-1, the J gene TRBJ2-7, with a weak D call TRBD2 (5 bases). Germline assignment: CDR1 SQVTM and CDR2 ANQGSEA. This CDR3 region has 10 residues. Between the trimmed V and J ends, which lost 6 bases and 5 bases, there was a span of 8 bases. CDR3 sequence: CSVLGNEQYF. CDR3 nucleotide sequence: TGCAGCGTCCTCGGGAACGAGCAGTACTTC.

This clonotype was observed a handful of times. J is TRBJ1-5 and V is TRBV2; D uncertain. Per germline, CDR1 SNHLY and CDR2 FYNNEI. This CDR3 spans 17 amino acids. Deletions cut 5 bases from V and 0 bases from J, with 17 bases between. CDR3 nucleotides: TGTGCCAGCAGTCCTCGTAGGACTGCCTATAGCAATCAGCCCCAGCATTTT. This codes for CASSPRRTAYSNQPQHF.